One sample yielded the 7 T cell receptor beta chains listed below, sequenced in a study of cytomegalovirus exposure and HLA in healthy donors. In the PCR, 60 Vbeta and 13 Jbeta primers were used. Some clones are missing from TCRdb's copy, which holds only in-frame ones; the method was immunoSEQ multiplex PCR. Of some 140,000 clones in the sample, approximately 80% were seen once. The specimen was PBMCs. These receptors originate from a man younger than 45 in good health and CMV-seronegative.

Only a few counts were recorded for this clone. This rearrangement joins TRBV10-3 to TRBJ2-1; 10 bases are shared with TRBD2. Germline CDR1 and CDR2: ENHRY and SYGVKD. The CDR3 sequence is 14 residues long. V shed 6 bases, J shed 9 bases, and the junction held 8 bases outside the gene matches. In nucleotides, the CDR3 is TGTGCCATCAGGAGCGGGAGGGCCACAGGTGAGCAGTTCTTC. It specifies CAIRSGRATGEQFF.

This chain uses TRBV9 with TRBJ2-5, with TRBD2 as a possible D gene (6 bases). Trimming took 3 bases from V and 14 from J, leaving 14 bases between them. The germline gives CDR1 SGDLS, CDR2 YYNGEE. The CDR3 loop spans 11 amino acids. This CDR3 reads CASSGGLSIYF. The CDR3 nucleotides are TGTGCCAGCAGCGGGGGACTTTCTATTTACTTC.

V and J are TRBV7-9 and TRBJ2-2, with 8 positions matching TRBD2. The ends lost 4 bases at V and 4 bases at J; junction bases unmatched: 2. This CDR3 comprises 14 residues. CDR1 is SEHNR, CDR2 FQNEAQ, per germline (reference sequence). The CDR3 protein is CASSYSGTTGELFF. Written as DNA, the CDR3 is TGTGCCAGCAGCTATAGCGGGACCACCGGGGAGCTGTTTTTT.

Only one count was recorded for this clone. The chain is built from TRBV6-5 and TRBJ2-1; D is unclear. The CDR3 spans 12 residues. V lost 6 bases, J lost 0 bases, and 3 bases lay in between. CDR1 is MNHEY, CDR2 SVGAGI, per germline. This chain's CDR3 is CASSLSYNEQFF. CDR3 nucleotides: TGTGCCAGCAGCCTCTCCTACAATGAGCAGTTCTTC.

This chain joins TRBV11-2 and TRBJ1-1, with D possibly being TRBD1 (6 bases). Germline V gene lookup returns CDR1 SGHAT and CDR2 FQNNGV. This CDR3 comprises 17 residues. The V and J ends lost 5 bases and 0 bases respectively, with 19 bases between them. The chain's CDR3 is CASSARDRPTMNTEAFF. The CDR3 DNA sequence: TGTGCCAGCAGCGCCCGCGACAGGCCCACGATGAACACTGAAGCTTTCTTT.

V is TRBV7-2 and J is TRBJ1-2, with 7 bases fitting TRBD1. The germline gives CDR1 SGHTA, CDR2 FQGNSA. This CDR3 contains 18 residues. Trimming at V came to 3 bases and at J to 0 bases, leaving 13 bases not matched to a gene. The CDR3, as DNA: TGTGCCAGCAGCTTTTCCTCCGGGACAGCGTGGGCTAACTATGGCTACACCTTC. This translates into CASSFSSGTAWANYGYTF.

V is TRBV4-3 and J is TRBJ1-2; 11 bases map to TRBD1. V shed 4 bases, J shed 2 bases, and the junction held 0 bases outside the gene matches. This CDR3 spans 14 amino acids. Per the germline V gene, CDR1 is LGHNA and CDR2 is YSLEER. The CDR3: CASSRTGGNYGYTF. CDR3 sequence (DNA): TGCGCCAGCAGCCGGACAGGGGGCAACTATGGCTACACCTTC.